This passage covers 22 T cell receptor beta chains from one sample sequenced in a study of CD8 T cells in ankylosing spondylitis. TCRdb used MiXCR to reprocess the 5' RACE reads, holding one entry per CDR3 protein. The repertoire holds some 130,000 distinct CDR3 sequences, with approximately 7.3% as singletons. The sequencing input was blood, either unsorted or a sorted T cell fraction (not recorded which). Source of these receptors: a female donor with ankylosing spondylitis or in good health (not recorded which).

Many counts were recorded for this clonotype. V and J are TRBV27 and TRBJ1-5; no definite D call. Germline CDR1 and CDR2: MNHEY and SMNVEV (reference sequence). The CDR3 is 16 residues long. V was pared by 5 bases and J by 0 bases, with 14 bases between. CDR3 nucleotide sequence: TGTGCCAGCAGTCCCTACGGCGGGGTTAGCAATCAGCCCCAGCATTTT. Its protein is CASSPYGGVSNQPQHF.

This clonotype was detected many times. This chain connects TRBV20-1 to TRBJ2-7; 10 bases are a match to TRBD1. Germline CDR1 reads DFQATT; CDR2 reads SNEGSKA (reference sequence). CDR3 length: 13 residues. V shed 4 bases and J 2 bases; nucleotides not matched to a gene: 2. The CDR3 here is CSAKTGGPYEQYF. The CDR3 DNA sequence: TGCAGTGCTAAGACAGGGGGCCCCTACGAGCAGTACTTC.

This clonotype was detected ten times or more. Here the CDR3 reads CASSLGAGRGSNEAFF. In nucleotides, the CDR3 is TGCGCCAGCAGCTTGGGGGCAGGGCGAGGAAGTAATGAAGCTTTCTTT. V is TRBV5-1 and J is TRBJ1-1; possibly TRBD1 for D (5 bases). Between the trimmed V and J ends, which lost 0 bases and 7 bases, there was a span of 19 bases. Germline-derived CDR1 and CDR2 are SGHRS and YFSETQ. The CDR3 is 16 amino acids.

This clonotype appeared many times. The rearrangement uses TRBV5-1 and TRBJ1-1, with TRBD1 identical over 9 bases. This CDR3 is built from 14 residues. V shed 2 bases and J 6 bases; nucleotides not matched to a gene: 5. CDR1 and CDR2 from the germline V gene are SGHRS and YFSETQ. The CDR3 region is CASSFGTGRPEAFF. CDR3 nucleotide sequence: TGCGCCAGCAGCTTCGGGACAGGGAGGCCTGAAGCTTTCTTT.

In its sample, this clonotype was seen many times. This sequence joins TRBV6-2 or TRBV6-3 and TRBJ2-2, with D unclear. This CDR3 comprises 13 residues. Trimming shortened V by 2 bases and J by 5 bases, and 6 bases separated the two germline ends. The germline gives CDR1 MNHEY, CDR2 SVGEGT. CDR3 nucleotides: TGTGCCAGCAGTTACAGCGAAACCGGGGAGCTGTTTTTT. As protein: CASSYSETGELFF.

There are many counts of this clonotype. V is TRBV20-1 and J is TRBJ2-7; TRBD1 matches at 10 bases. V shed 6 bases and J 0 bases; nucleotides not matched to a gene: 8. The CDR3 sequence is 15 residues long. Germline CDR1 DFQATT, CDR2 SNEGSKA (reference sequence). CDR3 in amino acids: CSAGGGDRGSYEQYF. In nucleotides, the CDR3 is TGCAGTGCCGGGGGTGGGGACAGGGGCTCCTACGAGCAGTACTTC.

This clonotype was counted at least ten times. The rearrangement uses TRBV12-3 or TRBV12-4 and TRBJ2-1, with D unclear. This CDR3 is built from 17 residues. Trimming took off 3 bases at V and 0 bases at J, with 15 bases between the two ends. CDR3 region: CASSFLSVRSSYNEQFF. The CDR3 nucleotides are TGTGCCAGCAGTTTCCTATCTGTCCGGAGCTCCTACAATGAGCAGTTCTTC.

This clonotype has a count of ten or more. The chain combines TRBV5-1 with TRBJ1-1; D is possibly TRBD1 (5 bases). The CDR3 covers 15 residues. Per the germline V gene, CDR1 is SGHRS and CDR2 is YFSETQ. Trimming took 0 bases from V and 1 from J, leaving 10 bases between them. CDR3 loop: CASSLAGMWNTEAFF. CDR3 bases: TGCGCCAGCAGCTTGGCAGGGATGTGGAACACTGAAGCTTTCTTT.

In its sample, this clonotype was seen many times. The CDR3 bases are TGTGCCAGTCAGGACAGGGGGGCCTCCTACGAGCAGTACTTC. It yields the protein CASQDRGASYEQYF. The V call is TRBV19, the J call TRBJ2-7, with TRBD1 matching over 10 bases. The length of the CDR3 is 14 residues. Germline V gene lookup returns CDR1 LNHDA and CDR2 SQIVND (reference sequence). Trimming cost V 8 bases and J 0 bases; bases outside gene matches: 4.

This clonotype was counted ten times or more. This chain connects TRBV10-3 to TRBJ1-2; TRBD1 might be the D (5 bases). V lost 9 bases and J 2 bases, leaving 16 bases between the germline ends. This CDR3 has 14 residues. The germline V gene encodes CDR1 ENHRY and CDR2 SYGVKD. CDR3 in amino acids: CAILTQDGNYGYTF. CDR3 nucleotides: TGTGCCATTTTAACACAGGACGGAAACTATGGCTACACCTTC.

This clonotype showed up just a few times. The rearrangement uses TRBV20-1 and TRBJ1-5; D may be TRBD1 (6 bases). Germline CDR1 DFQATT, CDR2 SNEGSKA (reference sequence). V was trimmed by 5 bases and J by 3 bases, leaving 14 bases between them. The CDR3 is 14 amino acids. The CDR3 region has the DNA TGCAGTGCTCTAAGGGGGAACAACAATCAGCCCCAGCATTTT. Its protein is CSALRGNNNQPQHF.

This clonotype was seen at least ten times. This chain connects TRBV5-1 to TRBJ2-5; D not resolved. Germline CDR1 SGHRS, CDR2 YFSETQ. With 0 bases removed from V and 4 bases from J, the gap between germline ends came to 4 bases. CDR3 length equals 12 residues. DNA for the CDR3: TGCGCCAGCAGCTTGGCCCTAGAGACCCAGTACTTC. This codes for CASSLALETQYF. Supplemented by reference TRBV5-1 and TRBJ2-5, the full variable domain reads KAGVTQTPRYLIKTRGQQVTLSCSPISGHRSVSWYQQTPGQGLQFLFEYFSETQRNKGNFPGRFSGRQFSNSRSEMNVSTLELGDSALYLCASSLALETQYFGPGTRLLVL.

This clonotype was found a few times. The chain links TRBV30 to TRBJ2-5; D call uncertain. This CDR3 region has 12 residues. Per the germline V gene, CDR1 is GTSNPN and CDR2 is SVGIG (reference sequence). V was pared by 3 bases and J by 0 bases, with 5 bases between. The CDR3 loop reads CAWRGNQETQYF. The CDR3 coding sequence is TGTGCCTGGAGGGGAAACCAAGAGACCCAGTACTTC.

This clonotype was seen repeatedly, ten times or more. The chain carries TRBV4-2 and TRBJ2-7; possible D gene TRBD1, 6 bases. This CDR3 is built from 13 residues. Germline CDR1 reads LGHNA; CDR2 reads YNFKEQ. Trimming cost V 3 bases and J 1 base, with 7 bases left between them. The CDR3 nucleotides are TGTGCCAGCAGCCAGGACAGATCCTACGAGCAGTACTTC. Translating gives CASSQDRSYEQYF.

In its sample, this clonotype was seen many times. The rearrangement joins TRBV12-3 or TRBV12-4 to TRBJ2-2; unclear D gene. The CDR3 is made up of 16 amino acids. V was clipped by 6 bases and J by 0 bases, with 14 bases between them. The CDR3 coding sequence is TGTGCCAGCAGCTACGGGTCCCCTGCGAACACCGGGGAGCTGTTTTTT. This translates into CASSYGSPANTGELFF.

The CDR3 is CASSHQRQGPYEQYF. The CDR3 DNA reads as TGCGCCAGCAGCCATCAGAGACAGGGCCCCTACGAGCAGTACTTC. The chain couples TRBV4-1 to TRBJ2-7; 7 bases line up with TRBD1. V gave up 3 bases and J gave up 2 bases; unmatched junction bases: 7. Germline CDR1 reads MGHRA; CDR2 reads YSYEKL. The CDR3 covers 15 residues.

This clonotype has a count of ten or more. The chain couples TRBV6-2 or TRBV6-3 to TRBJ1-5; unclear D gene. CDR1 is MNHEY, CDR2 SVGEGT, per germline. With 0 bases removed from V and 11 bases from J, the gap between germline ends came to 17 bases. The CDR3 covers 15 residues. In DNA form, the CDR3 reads TGTGCCAGCAGTTACTCGATGGCAGAAGGAGCGGCCCAGCATTTT. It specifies CASSYSMAEGAAQHF.

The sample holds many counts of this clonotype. CDR3 residues: CASSLDGGTYNEQFF. For the CDR3, the DNA is TGCGCCAGCAGCTTGGATGGGGGAACCTACAATGAGCAGTTCTTC. This rearrangement joins TRBV5-1 to TRBJ2-1; either TRBD1 or TRBD2 may supply D (5 bases each). There are 15 residues in the CDR3. Trimming stripped 0 bases from V and 2 bases from J, with 9 bases between. The V gene's germline CDR1 is SGHRS and CDR2 YFSETQ.

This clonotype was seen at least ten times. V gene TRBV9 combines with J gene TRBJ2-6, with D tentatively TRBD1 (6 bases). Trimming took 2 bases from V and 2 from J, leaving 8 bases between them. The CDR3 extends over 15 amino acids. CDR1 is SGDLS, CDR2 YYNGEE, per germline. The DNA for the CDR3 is TGTGCCAGCAGCGTGGGGGACACTGGGGCCAACGTCCTGACTTTC. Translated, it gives CASSVGDTGANVLTF.

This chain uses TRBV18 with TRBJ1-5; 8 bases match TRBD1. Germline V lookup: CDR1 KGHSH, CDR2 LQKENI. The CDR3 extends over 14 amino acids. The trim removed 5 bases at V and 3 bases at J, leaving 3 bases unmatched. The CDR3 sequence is CASSADRVNQPQHF. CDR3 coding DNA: TGTGCCAGCTCAGCGGACAGGGTCAATCAGCCCCAGCATTTT.

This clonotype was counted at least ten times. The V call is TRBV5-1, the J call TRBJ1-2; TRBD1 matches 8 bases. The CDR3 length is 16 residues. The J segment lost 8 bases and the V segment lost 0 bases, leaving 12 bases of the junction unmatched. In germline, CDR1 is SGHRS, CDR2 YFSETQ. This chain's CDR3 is CASSLALAGGLEGYTF. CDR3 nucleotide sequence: TGCGCCAGCAGCTTGGCCCTGGCAGGGGGCTTGGAGGGCTACACCTTC.

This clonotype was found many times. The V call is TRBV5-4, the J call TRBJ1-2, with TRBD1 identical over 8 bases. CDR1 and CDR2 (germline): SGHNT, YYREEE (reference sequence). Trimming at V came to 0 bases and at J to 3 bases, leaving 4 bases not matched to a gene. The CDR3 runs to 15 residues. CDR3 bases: TGTGCCAGCAGCTTGGAAGTGACAGGGGACTATGGCTACACCTTC. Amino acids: CASSLEVTGDYGYTF.